This T cell receptor (beta chain) was sequenced in a study of cytotoxic CD8 clonotypes in ibrutinib-treated CLL (dated by TCRdb to the early 2020s). The study in broad terms: The cohort included about 15 treatment-naive and some twelve relapsed/refractory patients; approximately 17 were IGHV unmutated. Cryopreserved peripheral blood mononuclear cells were obtained prior to treatment, at the time of response, and at either disease progression or sustained remission. Every remission and progressive disease sample was obtained while ibrutinib was still being received by the patients. On average, each sample had 255,043 productive templates and under 95,000 productive rearrangements. The response samples were drawn at a median of approximately twelve months into treatment, with a range of roughly 6 to 36 months. Longitudinal samples were obtainable from 26 of the 86 participants in the trial. Responses were partial in 24 patients and complete in 2; after median 68 months follow-up, about 14 stayed in remission and some twelve progressed. Study-wide conclusions, independent of this receptor: Sampling times were not matched between sustained-remission and progressing patients, and lymph node repertoires were not studied. Public clonotypes were found to be uncommon and were observed to contract or remain stable during treatment; the increase in clonality was shown to reflect expansion of private clonotypes at ibrutinib response. Clonality rose at ibrutinib response, remained stable during sustained remission, and dropped back toward baseline at progression. Baseline clonality exceeded that of age-matched healthy donors and correlated strongly with circulating CD8+ T-cell counts.

A MiSeq instrument was used for deep resolution sequencing, which targeted depths ranging from 1 in 1 million up to 1 in 200,000 T cells, with coverage averaging 10x for each clonotype. The immunoSEQ hsTCRB Kit was used to generate TCR beta libraries. Per the source publication's procedure: The data were analyzed with ImmunoSEQ Analyzer and ImmunoSEQ Data Assistant, and V, D and J gene assignments followed IMGT definitions. Clonality, which ranges from 0 to 1, was calculated by subtracting the normalized Shannon entropy of productive rearrangement frequencies from one. Public clonotype analysis was restricted to overrepresented clonotypes comprising at least 0.05% of each patient's repertoire. About twelve age-matched healthy donor repertoires from immuneACCESS were used as controls for clonality. As stored in TCRdb, this immuneACCESS dataset retains in-frame rearrangements with V and J assigned. A fraction of the clones does not appear; measured against another copy, unresolved V genes explain less than half of the discrepancy, and the remainder lacks a known reason. The D gene and trimming were derived from the DNA, and the V and J assignments and clone size from that table. The sample table records about 160,000 clones; approximately 91% of these occur just once. The ten largest clones add up to 3% of the sample.

Comment on this clone: Its antigen is still unknown. No much larger clone exists at a distance of one base, and base qualities are not known.

The time point label on this specimen signifies: progressive disease on ibrutinib. For TCR beta library preparation, approximately 2.2 micrograms of genomic DNA were isolated from cryopreserved PBMCs. Longitudinal blood samples from CLL patients on ibrutinib monotherapy underwent high-throughput TCR beta sequencing. The patients took part in an open-label, single-center phase 2 trial of ibrutinib monotherapy. CDR3 length: 15 amino acids, cysteine to phenylalanine. The only DNA kept is the CDR3, 45 bases in frame from the first base. Per the germline V gene, SGDLS is the CDR1 and YYNGEE is the CDR2. For this chain, trimming is 0 bases at the V end and 10 bases at the J end, and the number of junction bases without a gene match is 7.

The sequence was collected from a human donor with chronic lymphocytic leukemia. The input for sequencing was PBMCs, taken at disease progression, from a patient treated with ibrutinib. Rearrangement joined TRBV9 to TRBJ2-1, with 10 bases in between that match TRBD1. This receptor carries the CDR3 CASSVDGQGDEEQFF. In nucleotides, the sequence is TGTGCCAGCAGCGTAGACGGACAGGGGGACGAGGAGCAGTTCTTC. Extended through the reference TRBV9 and TRBJ2-1 proteins, this CDR3 yields the full variable domain: DSGVTQTPKHLITATGQRVTLRCSPRSGDLSVYWYQQSLDQGLQFLIQYYNGEERAKGNILERFSAQQFPDLHSELNLSSLELGDSALYFCASSVDGQGDEEQFFGPGTRLTVL.